The 30 T cell receptor beta chains below were found in one sample sequenced in a study of shared clonotypes between healthy human individuals. Assay used: immunoSEQ multiplex PCR; TCRdb lists only in-frame clones, some missing. The sample carries around 600,000 clones, around 95% recorded once. Positively selected for CCR7, the CD45RO-negative cells used as naive CD8 cells excluded terminally differentiated effector memory CD45RA+ cells. The material sequenced was naive CD8+ T cells sorted from blood. These receptors were taken from a woman in her twenties or thirties in good health.

CDR3 in amino acids: CASRAQGRGAGELFF. The CDR3 nucleotides read TGTGCCAGCAGGGCGCAGGGTCGAGGGGCCGGGGAGCTGTTTTTT. This chain links TRBV27 with TRBJ2-2; D is perhaps TRBD1 or TRBD2 (5 bases each). Deletions cut 6 bases from V and 6 bases from J, with 17 bases between. This CDR3 has 15 residues. The germline V gene encodes CDR1 MNHEY and CDR2 SMNVEV (reference sequence).

The V and J genes are TRBV7-9 and TRBJ2-1; weak D call: TRBD2 (6 bases). Trimming stripped 2 bases from V and 8 bases from J, with 13 bases between. Germline V gives CDR1 SEHNR, CDR2 FQNEAQ (reference sequence). This CDR3 has 14 residues. The CDR3 reads CASSLLGAGDEQFF. The DNA for the CDR3 is TGTGCCAGCAGCTTATTAGGAGCGGGCGATGAGCAGTTCTTC.

This clone was detected a few times. V gene TRBV27 combines with J gene TRBJ1-2; D not certain. Trimming removed 2 bases at V and 6 bases at J, with 13 bases between. Germline V CDR1 and CDR2: MNHEY, SMNVEV (reference sequence). This CDR3 comprises 14 residues. This CDR3 is CASSLVPLIHGYTF. The CDR3, as DNA: TGTGCCAGCAGTTTAGTTCCCCTGATACATGGCTACACCTTC.

This clone was seen once. This chain connects TRBV25-1 to TRBJ1-2; D is possibly TRBD1 (5 bases). Germline CDR1 and CDR2: MGHDK and SYGVNS. This CDR3 comprises 13 residues. Trimming stripped 4 bases from V and 7 bases from J, with 13 bases between. DNA for the CDR3: TGTGCCAGCAGTGGCAGGGTATTAGGTGGCTACACCTTC. Its protein product is CASSGRVLGGYTF.

This chain links TRBV7-8 with TRBJ2-7, with 11 bases that match TRBD1. Germline lookup yields CDR1 SGHVS and CDR2 FQNEAQ. CDR3 length: 16 amino acids. V shed 2 bases and J 3 bases; nucleotides not matched to a gene: 6. The DNA of the CDR3 is TGTGCCAGCAGCTTATGGGGGACAGGGGGTCACTACGAGCAGTACTTC. This encodes CASSLWGTGGHYEQYF.

This chain joins TRBV27 and TRBJ2-2; no reliable D call. Germline V gene lookup returns CDR1 MNHEY and CDR2 SMNVEV (reference sequence). Trimming took 6 bases from V and 0 from J, leaving 11 bases between them. CDR3 length: 15 residues. The CDR3 protein is CASRGPLTNTGELFF. CDR3 sequence (DNA): TGTGCCAGCAGAGGACCTCTCACGAACACCGGGGAGCTGTTTTTT.

The rearrangement joins TRBV2 to TRBJ1-2; D perhaps matches TRBD1 (6 bases). CDR1 is SNHLY and CDR2 is FYNNEI in the germline V gene. The CDR3 contains 15 residues. Between the trimmed V and J ends, which lost 7 bases and 4 bases, there was a span of 19 bases. In nucleotides, the CDR3 is TGTGCCAGCAAATACCTCCGGGACACATCCTATGGCTACACCTTC. Protein product: CASKYLRDTSYGYTF.

This rearrangement joins TRBV28 to TRBJ2-7; D possibly corresponds to TRBD2 (6 bases). The CDR3 spans 15 residues. Per the germline V gene, CDR1 is MDHEN and CDR2 is SYDVKM. The V end was cut by 3 bases, the J end by 5 bases, with 17 bases between. The CDR3 protein is CASSFTGTRIHEQYF. CDR3 DNA: TGTGCCAGCAGTTTCACCGGGACTCGAATCCACGAGCAGTACTTC.

The chain is built from TRBV5-6 and TRBJ1-2, with 8 nucleotides matching TRBD1. J lost 6 bases, V lost 4 bases, and 11 bases had no gene match. The CDR3 contains 15 residues. The germline gives CDR1 SGHDT, CDR2 YYEEEE. CDR3 protein: CASSQTGEFGDGYTF. In DNA, the CDR3 is TGTGCCAGCAGCCAGACAGGGGAGTTCGGGGATGGCTACACCTTC.

The chain links TRBV9 to TRBJ2-7; 10 bases map to TRBD1. V was clipped by 0 bases and J by 2 bases; unmatched bases: 5. The CDR3 consists of 16 residues. Germline values: CDR1 SGDLS, CDR2 YYNGEE. The CDR3 region is CASSVGRTGGTYEQYF. In DNA form, the CDR3 reads TGTGCCAGCAGCGTAGGCCGGACAGGGGGGACCTACGAGCAGTACTTC. Full variable domain (missing parts from reference TRBV9 and TRBJ2-7): DSGVTQTPKHLITATGQRVTLRCSPRSGDLSVYWYQQSLDQGLQFLIQYYNGEERAKGNILERFSAQQFPDLHSELNLSSLELGDSALYFCASSVGRTGGTYEQYFGPGTRLTVT.

This chain links TRBV18 with TRBJ2-1, with 11 positions matching TRBD1. The CDR3 sequence is 16 residues long. In germline, CDR1 is KGHSH, CDR2 LQKENI. V was clipped by 1 base and J by 8 bases; unmatched bases: 7. CDR3 loop: CASSPLGTGGIDEQFF. The DNA for the CDR3 is TGTGCCAGCTCACCACTGGGGACAGGGGGGATCGATGAGCAGTTCTTC.

The chain carries TRBV5-6 and TRBJ2-7, with TRBD2 matching over 8 bases. The trim removed 1 base at V and 0 bases at J, leaving 9 bases unmatched. The CDR3 has 17 residues. CDR1 SGHDT and CDR2 YYEEEE come from the germline V gene. In DNA form, the CDR3 reads TGTGCCAGCAGCTTGAATATTGGACTAGCCGGCTCCTACGAGCAGTACTTC. It encodes CASSLNIGLAGSYEQYF.

This chain joins TRBV2 and TRBJ1-1; TRBD1 agrees at 7 bases. From germline, CDR1 is SNHLY and CDR2 FYNNEI. Losses at the gene ends were 6 bases for V and 4 bases for J; bases not matched to a gene: 17. The CDR3 is made up of 17 amino acids. For the CDR3, the DNA is TGTGCCAGCAGAGTATCGACAGGGTCGGCTTGGGGCACTGAAGCTTTCTTT. It translates to CASRVSTGSAWGTEAFF. Variable domain in full (rest from reference TRBV2 and TRBJ1-1): EPEVTQTPSHQVTQMGQEVILRCVPISNHLYFYWYRQILGQKVEFLVSFYNNEISEKSEIFDDQFSVERPDGSNFTLKIRSTKLEDSAMYFCASRVSTGSAWGTEAFFGQGTRLTVV.

V gene TRBV10-2 combines with J gene TRBJ1-5; D not resolved. The CDR3 has 13 residues. CDR1 is WSHSY and CDR2 is SAAADI in the germline V gene. V lost 3 bases to trimming and J lost 2 bases, with 5 bases between them. The CDR3 DNA reads as TGCGCCAGCAGTGATAGTGGCAATCAGCCCCAGCATTTT. Translated: CASSDSGNQPQHF.

V and J are TRBV5-8 and TRBJ1-2; a weak D match, TRBD1 (6 bases). Germline V gives CDR1 SGHTS, CDR2 YDEGEE. The CDR3 runs 17 residues. The germline V and J ends were trimmed by 3 bases and 0 bases, with 18 bases remaining between them. The CDR3 loop is CASSYGQINLANYGYTF. The CDR3 bases are TGTGCCAGCAGCTACGGACAGATAAATCTAGCTAACTATGGCTACACCTTC.

Note on this clone: At the DNA level, this CDR3 is encoded by other sequences in the same sample as well. The chain couples TRBV20-1 to TRBJ1-2; D not resolved. Germline V gives CDR1 DFQATT, CDR2 SNEGSKA (reference sequence). Deletions cut 3 bases from V and 1 base from J, with 3 bases between. The CDR3 length is 11 residues. The CDR3 DNA follows: TGCAGTGCTAGGGATAACTATGGCTACACCTTC. It yields the protein CSARDNYGYTF.

The rearrangement joins TRBV27 to TRBJ2-1; no reliable D call. V lost 10 bases and J 5 bases, leaving 15 bases between the germline ends. Per germline, CDR1 MNHEY and CDR2 SMNVEV (reference sequence). The CDR3 has 13 amino acids. The CDR3 loop is CATSPPLHNEQFF. The CDR3 DNA is TGTGCCACTAGTCCCCCACTCCACAATGAGCAGTTCTTC.

The chain is built from TRBV5-1 and TRBJ2-7; 10 bases match TRBD2. V shed 1 base, J shed 6 bases, and the junction held 10 bases outside the gene matches. CDR1 SGHRS and CDR2 YFSETQ come from the germline V gene. The CDR3 extends over 16 amino acids. The CDR3 loop is CASSLWLAGVSGEQYF. CDR3 nucleotides: TGCGCCAGCAGCTTGTGGCTAGCGGGAGTTTCTGGCGAGCAGTACTTC.

The chain is built from TRBV4-1 and TRBJ2-5, with a weak D call TRBD2 (5 bases). The closer fit of TRBJ2-7 to the DNA end suggests the J call may be wrong. Per the germline V gene, CDR1 is MGHRA and CDR2 is YSYEKL. This CDR3 spans 16 amino acids. CDR3 loop: CASSQSDGESSYEQYF. In nucleotides, the CDR3 is TGCGCCAGCAGCCAGTCAGACGGGGAAAGCTCCTACGAGCAGTACTTC.

The rearrangement links TRBV30 to TRBJ2-3; 10 bases line up with TRBD2. Germline-derived CDR1 and CDR2 are GTSNPN and SVGIG (reference sequence). V lost 4 bases to trimming and J lost 3 bases; unmatched junction nucleotides: 13. This CDR3 region has 17 residues. This CDR3 is CAWTFGEVAGGTDTQYF. In DNA, the CDR3 is TGTGCCTGGACTTTTGGGGAAGTAGCGGGGGGAACAGATACGCAGTATTTT.

The chain uses TRBV6-5 and TRBJ2-7, with D perhaps matching TRBD2 (6 bases). In germline, CDR1 is MNHEY, CDR2 SVGAGI. Deletions cut 8 bases from V and 3 bases from J, with 17 bases between. This CDR3 is built from 14 residues. CDR3 nucleotide sequence: TGTGCCAGCGGAGGGCCCCCAAGCCTCTACGAGCAGTACTTC. Protein sequence: CASGGPPSLYEQYF.

This clone was observed a handful of times. The V call is TRBV30, the J call TRBJ1-5, with unresolved D. Trimming removed 1 base from V and 7 bases from J, with 11 bases in between. The CDR3 extends over 13 amino acids. Per the germline V gene, CDR1 is GTSNPN and CDR2 is SVGIG (reference sequence). CDR3 in amino acids: CAWSESPAQPQHF. DNA of the CDR3: TGTGCCTGGAGTGAGAGCCCAGCGCAGCCCCAGCATTTT.

The chain has TRBV6-6 and TRBJ1-2; D might be TRBD1 (5 bases). This CDR3 has 12 residues. The germline V gene encodes CDR1 MNHNY and CDR2 SVGAGI (reference sequence). V was clipped by 8 bases and J by 3 bases, with 10 bases between them. This CDR3 is CASETEYYGYTF. The DNA for the CDR3 is TGTGCCAGCGAGACAGAATACTATGGCTACACCTTC.

This chain links TRBV5-1 with TRBJ1-1; D uncertain. Trimming stripped 0 bases from V and 8 bases from J, with 8 bases between. CDR1 and CDR2 (germline): SGHRS, YFSETQ. The CDR3 runs 12 residues. The CDR3 nucleotides read TGCGCCAGCAGCTTGGATCGAAGGGAAGCTTTCTTT. This codes for CASSLDRREAFF.

This chain connects TRBV5-6 to TRBJ1-1; TRBD1 aligns across 7 bases. Germline V gene lookup returns CDR1 SGHDT and CDR2 YYEEEE. V lost 6 bases to trimming and J lost 0 bases; unmatched junction nucleotides: 8. The CDR3 extends over 15 amino acids. The CDR3 protein is CASTSGGPMNTEAFF. The CDR3, as DNA: TGTGCCAGCACCTCAGGGGGGCCGATGAACACTGAAGCTTTCTTT.

This clone was detected a few times. This sequence joins TRBV19 and TRBJ1-5; D uncertain. This CDR3 region has 17 residues. The germline gives CDR1 LNHDA, CDR2 SQIVND (reference sequence). The V end was cut by 5 bases, the J end by 0 bases, with 17 bases between. The CDR3 nucleotides read TGTGCCAGTAGTTATTTTCTTAGACCGAATAGCAATCAGCCCCAGCATTTT. This encodes CASSYFLRPNSNQPQHF.

The CDR3 sequence is CASSLNPSYEQYF. In DNA form, the CDR3 reads TGTGCCAGCAGCTTGAATCCGTCGTACGAGCAGTACTTC. The chain couples TRBV5-6 to TRBJ2-7; D ambiguous. The CDR3 is 13 amino acids. V was clipped by 1 base and J by 4 bases, with 9 bases between them. Per germline, CDR1 SGHDT and CDR2 YYEEEE.

A remark on this clone: Other DNA sequences in the same sample also yield this CDR3. This chain connects TRBV27 to TRBJ2-7; D not certain. This CDR3 has 12 residues. Per germline, CDR1 MNHEY and CDR2 SMNVEV (reference sequence). Trimming left V 6 bases short and J 0 bases short, with 6 bases between. The CDR3 bases are TGTGCCAGCAGCCCCGGCTCCTACGAGCAGTACTTC. Protein: CASSPGSYEQYF.

The chain carries TRBV11-2 and TRBJ2-7, with D perhaps TRBD1 or TRBD2 (6 bases each). Trimming removed 1 base at V and 1 base at J, with 17 bases between. Germline V gives CDR1 SGHAT, CDR2 FQNNGV. This CDR3 comprises 17 residues. CDR3 in amino acids: CASSLAWSSGASYEQYF. The CDR3 DNA reads TGTGCCAGCAGCTTAGCTTGGTCGTCGGGGGCATCCTACGAGCAGTACTTC.

This clone was picked up a small number of times. The chain joins TRBV11-2 to TRBJ2-7; possibly TRBD1 for D (5 bases). Germline lookup yields CDR1 SGHAT and CDR2 FQNNGV. Trimming stripped 4 bases from V and 2 bases from J, with 6 bases between. This CDR3 is 12 amino acids long. CDR3 DNA: TGTGCCAGCAGCTCGGACACCTACGAGCAGTACTTC. Residues: CASSSDTYEQYF.